The 3 T cell receptor beta chains in this list originate from one sample, sequenced in a study of blood T cell repertoires in COVID-19. Sequenced by immunoSEQ multiplex PCR; TCRdb stores in-frame clones only, minus some. The sample shows under 200,000 clones, 88% of them seen only once. Sequenced material: PBMCs or T cells enriched from blood (not recorded which). The source of these receptors is a woman aged 50 to 60 who had recovered from COVID-19.

The chain links TRBV7-6 to TRBJ2-3, with 8 bases fitting TRBD1. The length of the CDR3 is 14 residues. Germline-derived CDR1 and CDR2 are SGHVS and FNYEAQ. With V trimmed by 5 bases and J by 6 bases, 7 bases remained unmatched. CDR3 amino acids: CASSVDDRGDTQYF. CDR3 DNA: TGTGCCAGCAGCGTAGACGACAGGGGCGATACGCAGTATTTT. The complete variable domain, with remaining parts taken from reference TRBV7-6 and TRBJ2-3, reads GAGVSQSPRYKVTKRGQDVALRCDPISGHVSLYWYRQALGQGPEFLTYFNYEAQQDKSGLPNDRFSAERPEGSISTLTIQRTEQRDSAMYRCASSVDDRGDTQYFGPGTRLTVL.

The chain links TRBV11-2 to TRBJ2-5; D possibly corresponds to TRBD2 (6 bases). Germline values: CDR1 SGHAT, CDR2 FQNNGV. Trimming pared 5 bases from V and 0 bases from J, leaving 16 bases between. The CDR3 is 16 residues long. CDR3 loop: CASSPGTLGYQETQYF. The CDR3 DNA sequence: TGTGCCAGCAGCCCCGGGACTTTGGGGTACCAAGAGACCCAGTACTTC.

V gene TRBV7-2 combines with J gene TRBJ1-5; the D gene is possibly TRBD1 (6 bases). Germline lookup yields CDR1 SGHTA and CDR2 FQGNSA. Deletions cut 3 bases from V and 0 bases from J, with 12 bases between. The CDR3 has 16 amino acids. The chain's CDR3 is CASSFGTPNSNQPQHF. The CDR3 DNA reads TGTGCCAGCAGCTTCGGGACACCTAATAGCAATCAGCCCCAGCATTTT.